Listed here is a single TCR beta chain. The antigen is unknown. This record comes from a study of blood T cells in healthy people across ages. The CDR3 runs to 13 residues. Germline V gene sequence: CDR1 GTSNPN, CDR2 SVGIG (reference sequence). The V end lost 3 bases, the J end lost 6 bases, and 14 bases lay between the germline ends. Study findings and constraints: Long-lived donors carried more naive CD4+ cells and greater diversity than aged donors.

A second PCR, run for about 7 to 11 cycles, used a sample-barcoded 5' primer plus a J-beta primer mix. A template-switch adaptor containing 12 random nucleotides labeled each cDNA molecule. TCRdb fed the 5' RACE reads into MiXCR, producing one record per CDR3 protein. The sample shows more than 800,000 distinct CDR3 sequences, 25% to 35% of them seen only once. The gene calls are TRBV30 and TRBJ1-2; D remains ambiguous. The specimen sequenced was blood. The clonotype comes from a woman older than 75 in good health. This CDR3 is CAWSPVQYHGYTF. CDR3 sequence (DNA): TGTGCCTGGAGCCCCGTCCAGTACCATGGCTACACCTTC.